This T cell receptor (beta chain) is drawn from a study of long-term antiretroviral therapy in people with HIV. The immunoSEQ assay was v3.0, run at survey level. Assay: immunoSEQ multiplex PCR; the TCRdb copy retains only in-frame clones and omits some. The profile shows approximately 21,000 clones, about four fifths of them singletons. Comments on this clone: Its antigen is unknown.

General study findings and limits: Repertoires with HIV possessed tighter CDR3 length spans than those of controls. Dominating the repertoire at all time points were the clones that expanded before ART. In the period from about 2003 to 2017, blood was collected, possibly under older ART regimens.

The germline V gene has CDR1 LNHDA and CDR2 SQIVND (reference sequence). The V gene lost 3 bases and the J gene lost 6 bases, with 10 bases spanning the gap. The CDR3 length is 13 residues. Samples held about 0.9-10 million cryopreserved PBMC before DNA extraction. The starting material was unsorted PBMCs, obtained 1.5 years after starting antiretroviral therapy. This sequence was found in a man aged 25-45 years with HIV. The rearrangement links TRBV19 to TRBJ2-3, with D perhaps matching TRBD2 (7 bases). CDR3 in amino acids: CASSMGGADTQYF. For the CDR3, the DNA is TGTGCCAGTAGTATGGGGGGGGCGGATACGCAGTATTTT.